Following are 17 T cell receptor beta chains from one sample sequenced in a study of blood T cell repertoires in COVID-19. Libraries were prepared by immunoSEQ multiplex PCR; TCRdb keeps only in-frame clonotypes and omits some of them. The table includes about 220,000 clones, 65% to 85% detected once. Sequences were obtained from peripheral blood. These receptors all come from a woman between 55 and 75 years old with acute or convalescent COVID-19.

This clone was detected once. V usage is TRBV10-3 and J usage is TRBJ2-1; TRBD2 matches 9 bases. The CDR3 extends over 16 amino acids. Unmatched junction bases numbered 7, after V lost 0 bases and J lost 7 bases. CDR1 and CDR2 from the germline V gene are ENHRY and SYGVKD. CDR3 region: CAISESTAGGRNEQFF. CDR3 DNA: TGTGCCATCAGTGAGTCGACGGCGGGGGGGCGTAATGAGCAGTTCTTC.

V and J are TRBV12-5 and TRBJ2-1, with TRBD2 matching over 8 bases. CDR3 length: 16 amino acids. V was clipped by 0 bases and J by 6 bases; unmatched bases: 7. Germline-derived CDR1 and CDR2 are LGHNT and FRNRAP. The CDR3 bases are TGTGCTAGTGGTTTGGTACCCCAGCGGGGGAGCAATGAGCAGTTCTTC. Its protein product is CASGLVPQRGSNEQFF.

This clone occurred a few times. The chain joins TRBV3-1 (or the pseudogene TRBV3-2) to TRBJ1-1; D uncertain. The CDR3 length is 13 residues. V was clipped by 4 bases and J by 1 base, with 7 bases between them. CDR1 is LGHDT and CDR2 is YNNKEL in the germline V gene (reference sequence). The CDR3 nucleotides are TGTGCCAGCAGCCCTTTGGCGAACACTGAAGCTTTCTTT. Encoded protein: CASSPLANTEAFF.

This clone was picked up a small number of times. The CDR3 DNA is TGTGCCAGCAGCCAAGGCACTGGCGAGCAGTACTTC. Translating it yields CASSQGTGEQYF. This sequence joins TRBV4-2 and TRBJ2-7; no clear D. This CDR3 is 12 amino acids long. Germline CDR1 is LGHNA and CDR2 is YNFKEQ. The V gene lost 1 base and the J gene lost 6 bases, with 7 bases spanning the gap.

The J gene is TRBJ1-1, the V gene TRBV29-1, with D perhaps TRBD1 (6 bases). Trimming left V 7 bases short and J 4 bases short, with 13 bases between. Looked up from germline, CDR1 is SQVTM and CDR2 is ANQGSEA. The CDR3 consists of 12 residues. CDR3 region: CSGERGTTEAFF. In DNA form, the CDR3 reads TGCAGCGGAGAAAGGGGGACCACTGAAGCTTTCTTT.

The V call is TRBV6-1, the J call TRBJ1-5, with 8 bases identical to TRBD1. The CDR3 extends over 15 amino acids. V trimming: 2 bases; J trimming: 6 bases; junction bases outside the gene matches: 6. CDR1 MNHNS and CDR2 SASEGT come from the germline V gene. The CDR3 reads CASSEQGALSQPQHF. The CDR3 DNA follows: TGTGCCAGCAGTGAACAGGGGGCGCTTAGTCAGCCCCAGCATTTT.

The chain joins TRBV7-9 to TRBJ2-2; a weak D match, TRBD2 (6 bases). CDR3 size: 16 residues. The V and J ends lost 8 bases and 1 base respectively, with 17 bases between them. Germline-derived CDR1 and CDR2 are SEHNR and FQNEAQ (reference sequence). DNA for the CDR3: TGTGCCAGCCCCCCAATTGGCGGGAAGAACACCGGGGAGCTGTTTTTT. Its translation is CASPPIGGKNTGELFF.

J is TRBJ2-3 and V is TRBV11-2; the match to TRBD2 covers 7 bases. J gave up 3 bases and V 1 base, and 10 bases lay outside the gene matches. The CDR3 spans 17 residues. CDR1 and CDR2 from the germline V gene are SGHAT and FQNNGV. The CDR3 loop reads CASSLVSLAGGTDTQYF. CDR3 in DNA: TGTGCCAGCAGCTTAGTCAGTTTAGCCGGGGGGACAGATACGCAGTATTTT.

This clone appeared a single time. The chain uses TRBV2 and TRBJ2-7; weak D call: TRBD1 (5 bases). The CDR3 covers 12 residues. Germline V gene sequence: CDR1 SNHLY, CDR2 FYNNEI. V gave up 8 bases and J gave up 3 bases, with 11 bases separating them. The CDR3 nucleotides read TGTGCCAGCTCCGGACACAACTACGAGCAGTACTTC. It is translated as CASSGHNYEQYF.

This clone showed up just a few times. The CDR3, as DNA: TGTGCCAGCAGCCAAGTTGCAGGGTTCACCGCTAATGAAAAACTGTTTTTT. It codes for CASSQVAGFTANEKLFF. This chain uses TRBV14 with TRBJ1-4, with D tentatively TRBD1 (5 bases). CDR1 SGHDN and CDR2 FVKESK come from the germline V gene. The CDR3 consists of 17 residues. V was trimmed by 1 base and J by 3 bases, leaving 15 bases between them.

V usage is TRBV19 and J usage is TRBJ2-1, with D possibly TRBD1 on 5 matching bases. CDR1 and CDR2 (germline): LNHDA, SQIVND (reference sequence). V dropped 3 bases and J dropped 7 bases, with 10 bases sitting between them. The CDR3 spans 13 residues. The CDR3 is CASSIQGRNEQFF. The CDR3 bases are TGTGCCAGTAGTATCCAGGGTAGGAATGAGCAGTTCTTC. Full variable domain (rest looked up from reference TRBV19 and TRBJ2-1): DGGITQSPKYLFRKEGQNVTLSCEQNLNHDAMYWYRQDPGQGLRLIYYSQIVNDFQKGDIAEGYSVSREKKESFPLTVTSAQKNPTAFYLCASSIQGRNEQFFGPGTRLTVL.

The chain uses TRBV6-5 and TRBJ1-1; no clear D. V lost 6 bases and J lost 0, with 11 bases in between. Per the germline V gene, CDR1 is MNHEY and CDR2 is SVGAGI. CDR3 length: 14 residues. In nucleotides, the CDR3 is TGTGCCAGCAGCCTCAGGCCCCTGAACACTGAAGCTTTCTTT. This gives the protein CASSLRPLNTEAFF.

The gene calls are TRBV5-1 and TRBJ2-2; the D is unclear. The CDR3 is 13 amino acids. Germline V gene sequence: CDR1 SGHRS, CDR2 YFSETQ. Deletions cut 1 base from V and 6 bases from J, with 7 bases between. The CDR3 nucleotides read TGCGCCAGCAGCTTGTCAGTTTCCGGGGAGCTGTTTTTT. It specifies CASSLSVSGELFF. Looking up the rest from reference TRBV5-1 and TRBJ2-2 gives the full variable domain: KAGVTQTPRYLIKTRGQQVTLSCSPISGHRSVSWYQQTPGQGLQFLFEYFSETQRNKGNFPGRFSGRQFSNSRSEMNVSTLELGDSALYLCASSLSVSGELFFGEGSRLTVL.

The chain employs TRBV7-9 and TRBJ2-2, with 11 bases matching TRBD1. Trimming took 7 bases from V and 3 from J; bases not matched to a gene: 7. This CDR3 comprises 16 residues. Germline V gene lookup returns CDR1 SEHNR and CDR2 FQNEAQ (reference sequence). The CDR3 DNA is TGTGCCAGCACCGAAGCGGGACAGGGGGACACCGGGGAGCTGTTTTTT. Residues: CASTEAGQGDTGELFF.

V is TRBV13 and J is TRBJ2-7; the match to TRBD1 covers 7 bases. Germline V gene sequence: CDR1 PRHDT, CDR2 FYEKMQ (reference sequence). The junction had 6 bases not matched to a gene; V was cut back by 5 bases and J by 2 bases. The CDR3 totals 14 residues. The CDR3 loop reads CASSETGWPYEQYF. DNA of the CDR3: TGTGCCAGCAGCGAGACAGGGTGGCCCTACGAGCAGTACTTC.

The chain combines TRBV5-6 with TRBJ1-1; D not resolved. V was trimmed by 4 bases and J by 4 bases, leaving 17 bases between them. The CDR3 is 15 residues long. Germline V lookup: CDR1 SGHDT, CDR2 YYEEEE. The CDR3 spells CASSVFVRVGTEAFF. The CDR3 DNA reads TGTGCCAGCAGCGTCTTTGTACGGGTGGGCACTGAAGCTTTCTTT.

The genes are TRBV19 and TRBJ2-3; D unclear. Looked up from germline, CDR1 is LNHDA and CDR2 is SQIVND (reference sequence). The V gene lost 4 bases and the J gene lost 1 base, with 6 bases spanning the gap. This CDR3 is 13 amino acids long. The CDR3 bases are TGTGCCAGTAGTACCACAGGCACAGATACGCAGTATTTT. It translates to CASSTTGTDTQYF.